The 5 T cell receptor beta chains below all came from one sample that was sequenced in a study of blood T cell repertoires in COVID-19. Sequencing used immunoSEQ multiplex PCR; TCRdb keeps in-frame clones, though not all of them. The table shows 120,000 to 150,000 clones, with about 87% occurring only once. Material for sequencing was peripheral blood. The receptors originated from a woman in her forties or fifties with active or convalescent COVID-19.

The chain combines TRBV7-6 with TRBJ2-7; 10 positions match TRBD2. After removal of 5 bases from V and 1 base from J, the junction contained 14 bases not matched to a gene. CDR3 length: 18 amino acids. Germline CDR1 and CDR2: SGHVS and FNYEAQ. In DNA form, the CDR3 reads TGTGCCAGCAGCGGTCTAAACGCTAGCGGGAGAGTGTCCTACGAGCAGTACTTC. Its translation is CASSGLNASGRVSYEQYF. Full variable domain (remainder filled in from reference TRBV7-6 and TRBJ2-7): GAGVSQSPRYKVTKRGQDVALRCDPISGHVSLYWYRQALGQGPEFLTYFNYEAQQDKSGLPNDRFSAERPEGSISTLTIQRTEQRDSAMYRCASSGLNASGRVSYEQYFGPGTRLTVT.

The chain has TRBV30 and TRBJ2-7; the match to TRBD1 covers 9 bases. The CDR3 is 14 amino acids. V trimming: 0 bases; J trimming: 7 bases; junction bases outside the gene matches: 7. Germline loops: CDR1 GTSNPN, CDR2 SVGIG (reference sequence). This CDR3 is CAWSVGQGRNEQYF. CDR3 nucleotides: TGTGCCTGGAGTGTTGGACAGGGGAGGAATGAGCAGTACTTC.

The chain combines TRBV7-6 with TRBJ2-1; TRBD1 matches 8 bases. The CDR3 extends over 16 amino acids. The junction had 9 bases not matched to a gene; V was cut back by 2 bases and J by 6 bases. CDR1 SGHVS and CDR2 FNYEAQ come from the germline V gene. The CDR3 nucleotides read TGTGCCAGCAGCTTATTACGGCAGGGGGCTGGCAATGAGCAGTTCTTC. Its protein product is CASSLLRQGAGNEQFF.

The chain employs TRBV19 and TRBJ1-5; D is undetermined. Germline V gives CDR1 LNHDA, CDR2 SQIVND (reference sequence). V was cut by 3 bases and J by 1 base, with 13 bases left in between. The CDR3 has 16 amino acids. The CDR3 spells CASSMGRFASNQPQHF. CDR3 bases: TGTGCCAGTAGTATGGGCAGGTTTGCCAGCAATCAGCCCCAGCATTTT.

CDR3: CASTGSGQGATGELFF. Written as DNA, the CDR3 is TGTGCCAGCACTGGGTCGGGACAGGGTGCCACCGGGGAGCTGTTTTTT. The chain links TRBV7-9 to TRBJ2-2, with TRBD1 matching over 9 bases. CDR3 size: 16 residues. The germline V gene has CDR1 SEHNR and CDR2 FQNEAQ (reference sequence). V was pared by 7 bases and J by 4 bases, with 10 bases of the junction left unmatched.